The clone carrying this T cell receptor (beta chain) was detected only once. These data are taken from a study of T cell changes during pregnancy in multiple sclerosis. The assay was immunoSEQ multiplex PCR, and TCRdb's table has in-frame clones only and misses some. The sample carries 60,000 to 65,000 clones, roughly 91% recorded once. Germline CDR1 MGHRA, CDR2 YSYEKL. Losses at the gene ends were 6 bases for V and 7 bases for J; bases not matched to a gene: 10. CDR3 length equals 16 residues. The clonotype comes from a female donor in good health, enrolled as a control in a pregnancy study. Sequenced material: peripheral blood, taken in the second trimester of pregnancy. This rearrangement joins TRBV4-1 to TRBJ2-2; 11 bases map to TRBD2. CDR3 DNA: TGCGCCAGCAGTCATACTAGCGGGAGTCTGAGCGGGGAGCTGTTTTTT. The encoded protein is CASSHTSGSLSGELFF.